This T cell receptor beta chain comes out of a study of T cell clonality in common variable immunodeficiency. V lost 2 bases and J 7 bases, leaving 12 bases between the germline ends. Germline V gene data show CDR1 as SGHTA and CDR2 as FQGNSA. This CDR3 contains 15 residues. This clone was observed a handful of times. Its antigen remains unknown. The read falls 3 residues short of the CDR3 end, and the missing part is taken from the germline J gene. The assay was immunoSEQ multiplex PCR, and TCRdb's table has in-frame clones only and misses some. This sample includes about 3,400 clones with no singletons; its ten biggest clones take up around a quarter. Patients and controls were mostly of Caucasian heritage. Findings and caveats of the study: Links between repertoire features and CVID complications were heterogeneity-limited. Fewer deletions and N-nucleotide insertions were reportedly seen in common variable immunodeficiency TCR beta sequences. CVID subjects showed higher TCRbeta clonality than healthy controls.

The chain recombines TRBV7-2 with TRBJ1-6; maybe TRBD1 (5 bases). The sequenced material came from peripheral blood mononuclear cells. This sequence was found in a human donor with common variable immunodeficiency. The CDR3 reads CASSLIGVTNSPLHF. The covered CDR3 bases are TGTGCCAGCAGCTTAATAGGGGTGACGAATTCACCC.